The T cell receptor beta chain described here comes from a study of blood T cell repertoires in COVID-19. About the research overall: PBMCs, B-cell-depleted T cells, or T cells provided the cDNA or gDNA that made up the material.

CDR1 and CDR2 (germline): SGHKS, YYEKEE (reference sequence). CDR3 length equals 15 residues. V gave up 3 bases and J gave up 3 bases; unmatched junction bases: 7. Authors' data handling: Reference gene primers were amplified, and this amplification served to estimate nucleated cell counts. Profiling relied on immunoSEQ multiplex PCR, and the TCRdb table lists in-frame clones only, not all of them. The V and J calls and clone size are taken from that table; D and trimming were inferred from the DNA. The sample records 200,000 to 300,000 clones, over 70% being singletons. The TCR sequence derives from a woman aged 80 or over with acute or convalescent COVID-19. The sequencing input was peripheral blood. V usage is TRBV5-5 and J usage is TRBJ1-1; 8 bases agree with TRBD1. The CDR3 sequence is CASSWSGGRDTEAFF. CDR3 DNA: TGTGCCAGCAGCTGGTCAGGGGGCCGTGACACTGAAGCTTTCTTT.